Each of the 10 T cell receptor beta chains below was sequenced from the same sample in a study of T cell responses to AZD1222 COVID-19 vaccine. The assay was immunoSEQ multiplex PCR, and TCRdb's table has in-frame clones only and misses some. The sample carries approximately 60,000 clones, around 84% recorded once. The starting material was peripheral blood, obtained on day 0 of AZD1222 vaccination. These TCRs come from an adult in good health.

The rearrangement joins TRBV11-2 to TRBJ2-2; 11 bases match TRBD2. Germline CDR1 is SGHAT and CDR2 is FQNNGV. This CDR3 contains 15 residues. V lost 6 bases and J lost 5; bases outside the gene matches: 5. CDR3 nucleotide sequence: TGTGCCAGCAGATACGGACTAGCGGGTACCGGGGAGCTGTTTTTT. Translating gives CASRYGLAGTGELFF.

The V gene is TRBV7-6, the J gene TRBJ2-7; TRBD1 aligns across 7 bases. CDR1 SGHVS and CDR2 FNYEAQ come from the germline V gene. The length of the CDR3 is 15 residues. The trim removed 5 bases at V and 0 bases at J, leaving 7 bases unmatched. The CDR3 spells CASSNPRGISYEQYF. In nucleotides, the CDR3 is TGTGCCAGCAGCAACCCCAGGGGGATCTCCTACGAGCAGTACTTC.

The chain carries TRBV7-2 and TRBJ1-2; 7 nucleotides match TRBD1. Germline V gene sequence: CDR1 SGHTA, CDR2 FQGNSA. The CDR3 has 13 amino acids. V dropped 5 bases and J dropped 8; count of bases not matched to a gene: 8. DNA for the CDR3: TGTGCCAGCAGCCTTGACAGGGCGGCCGGCTACACCTTC. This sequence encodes CASSLDRAAGYTF.

CDR3 loop: CASSLGQFSEKLFF. The CDR3 DNA is TGTGCCAGCAGCCTGGGACAGTTTTCCGAAAAACTGTTTTTT. The chain carries TRBV11-2 and TRBJ1-4; TRBD1 matches at 7 bases. The germline CDR1 and CDR2 sequences are SGHAT and FQNNGV. This CDR3 comprises 14 residues. V was clipped by 5 bases and J by 8 bases; unmatched bases: 8.

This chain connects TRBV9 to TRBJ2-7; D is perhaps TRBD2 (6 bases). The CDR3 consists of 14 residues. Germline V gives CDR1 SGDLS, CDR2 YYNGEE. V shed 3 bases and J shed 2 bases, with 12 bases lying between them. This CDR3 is CASSGGLDPYEQYF. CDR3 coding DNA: TGTGCCAGCAGCGGGGGACTCGATCCCTACGAGCAGTACTTC.

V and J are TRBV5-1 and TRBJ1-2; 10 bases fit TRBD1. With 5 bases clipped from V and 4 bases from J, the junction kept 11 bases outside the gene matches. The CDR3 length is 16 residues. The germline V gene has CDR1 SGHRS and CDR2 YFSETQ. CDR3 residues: CASSTQTGGPTYGYTF. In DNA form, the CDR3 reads TGCGCCAGCAGTACCCAGACAGGGGGCCCTACCTATGGCTACACCTTC.

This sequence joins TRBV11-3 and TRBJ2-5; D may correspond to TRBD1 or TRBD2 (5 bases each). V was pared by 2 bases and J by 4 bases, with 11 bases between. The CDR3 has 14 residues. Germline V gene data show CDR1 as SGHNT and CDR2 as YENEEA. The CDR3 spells CASSLSSGTETQYF. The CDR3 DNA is TGTGCCAGCAGCTTAAGTTCCGGGACAGAGACCCAGTACTTC. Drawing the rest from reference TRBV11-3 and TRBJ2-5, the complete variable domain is EAGVVQSPRYKIIEKKQPVAFWCNPISGHNTLYWYLQNLGQGPELLIRYENEEAVDDSQLPKDRFSAERLKGVDSTLKIQPAELGDSAVYLCASSLSSGTETQYFGPGTRLLVL.

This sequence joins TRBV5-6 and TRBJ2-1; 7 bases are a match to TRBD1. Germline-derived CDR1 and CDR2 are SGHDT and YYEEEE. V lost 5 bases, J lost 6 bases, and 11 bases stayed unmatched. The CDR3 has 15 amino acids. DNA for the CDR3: TGTGCCAGCAGGTCGGTAAACAGGGGAAGCAATGAGCAGTTCTTC. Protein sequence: CASRSVNRGSNEQFF.

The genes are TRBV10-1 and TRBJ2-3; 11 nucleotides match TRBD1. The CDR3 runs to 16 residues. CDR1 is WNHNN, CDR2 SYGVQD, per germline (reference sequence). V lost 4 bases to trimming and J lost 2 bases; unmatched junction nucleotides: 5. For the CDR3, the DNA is TGCGCCAGCAGTGTGGGACAGGGGGGCCTCACAGATACGCAGTATTTT. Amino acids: CASSVGQGGLTDTQYF.

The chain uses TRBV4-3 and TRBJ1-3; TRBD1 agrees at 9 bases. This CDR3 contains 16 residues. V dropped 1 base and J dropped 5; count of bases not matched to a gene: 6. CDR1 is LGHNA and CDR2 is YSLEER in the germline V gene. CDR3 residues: CASSQAAGTGRNTIYF. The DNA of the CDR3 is TGCGCCAGCAGCCAAGCTGCGGGGACAGGGCGAAACACCATATATTTT.